Presented here are 16 T cell receptor beta chains from one specimen sequenced in a study of a mutant IDH1 vaccine in newly diagnosed glioma. These receptors' antigens are unknown. Specified time point: week 47, end of study. Each vaccine dose was 300 ug of mutant IDH1 20-mer peptide, with topical imiquimod. The assay was immunoSEQ multiplex PCR, and TCRdb's table has in-frame clones only and misses some. In the table there are about 94,000 clones, about 90% of which are singletons. This material consisted of PBMCs, taken from a glioma patient whose treatment included an IDH1 peptide vaccine. The source of these receptors is a woman aged 50 to 60 with glioma.

CDR3 in amino acids: CASGQGSAGLYNEQFF. In nucleotides, the CDR3 is TGCGCCAGTGGACAGGGGTCGGCGGGATTATACAATGAGCAGTTCTTC. The V gene is TRBV5-1, the J gene TRBJ2-1; TRBD1 agrees at 9 bases. The CDR3 spans 16 residues. V lost 8 bases and J lost 4; bases outside the gene matches: 13. Germline V gives CDR1 SGHRS, CDR2 YFSETQ.

The genes are TRBV6-5 and TRBJ1-5, with TRBD1 identical over 7 bases. Germline CDR1 MNHEY, CDR2 SVGAGI. The CDR3 spans 13 residues. V was clipped by 5 bases and J by 9 bases; unmatched bases: 7. Here the CDR3 reads CASSRTGEGPQHF. As DNA, the CDR3 is TGTGCCAGCAGTCGGACAGGTGAAGGGCCCCAGCATTTT.

This clone was seen a handful of times. J is TRBJ1-4 and V is TRBV28, with D tentatively TRBD1 (6 bases). CDR1 and CDR2 from the germline V gene are MDHEN and SYDVKM. V lost 7 bases to trimming and J lost 4 bases, with 19 bases between them. The CDR3 consists of 16 residues. This CDR3 reads CASTNLRGQGNEKLFF. The CDR3 nucleotides are TGTGCCAGCACTAACTTACGGGGGCAGGGTAATGAAAAACTGTTTTTT.

This chain connects TRBV5-1 to TRBJ1-5; D uncertain. The CDR3 is made up of 14 amino acids. V was trimmed by 4 bases and J by 4 bases, leaving 12 bases between them. Germline V gene lookup returns CDR1 SGHRS and CDR2 YFSETQ. CDR3 loop: CASSENSPNQPQHF. The CDR3 bases are TGCGCCAGCAGCGAGAACAGCCCTAATCAGCCCCAGCATTTT.

V usage is TRBV19 and J usage is TRBJ1-2; D is perhaps TRBD1 (5 bases). The CDR3 contains 15 residues. Germline-derived CDR1 and CDR2 are LNHDA and SQIVND (reference sequence). The V gene lost 1 base and the J gene lost 6 bases, with 15 bases spanning the gap. The CDR3 DNA is TGTGCCAGTAGTATAGCGGCAGGGCCGTGGAATGGCTACACCTTC. This encodes CASSIAAGPWNGYTF. Full variable domain (outside the CDR3, taken from reference TRBV19 and TRBJ1-2): DGGITQSPKYLFRKEGQNVTLSCEQNLNHDAMYWYRQDPGQGLRLIYYSQIVNDFQKGDIAEGYSVSREKKESFPLTVTSAQKNPTAFYLCASSIAAGPWNGYTFGSGTRLTVV.

The chain has TRBV10-3 and TRBJ1-2; unclear D gene. Deletions cut 7 bases from V and 1 base from J, with 10 bases between. CDR3 length equals 13 residues. CDR1 ENHRY and CDR2 SYGVKD come from the germline V gene. DNA of the CDR3: TGTGCCATCACCTTACAAATTAACTATGGCTACACCTTC. This encodes CAITLQINYGYTF.

The V and J genes are TRBV5-5 and TRBJ2-1; TRBD2 aligns across 9 bases. The V segment lost 2 bases and the J segment 1 base; nucleotides outside the gene matches: 13. CDR3 size: 19 residues. Germline CDR1 SGHKS, CDR2 YYEKEE (reference sequence). Here the CDR3 reads CASSFSGYIAGASYNEQFF. CDR3 in DNA: TGTGCCAGCAGCTTTAGCGGTTACATAGCGGGAGCGTCCTACAATGAGCAGTTCTTC.

In the case of this clone: Sequence at one end of the junction differs from germline and may be a read error. This chain uses TRBV30 with TRBJ1-3; weak D call: TRBD1 (6 bases). This CDR3 spans 13 amino acids. Per germline, CDR1 GTSNPN and CDR2 SVGIG (reference sequence). The CDR3 region is CARRTAGGNTIYF. The CDR3 DNA sequence: TGTGCCCGGAGGACAGCCGGTGGAAACACCATATATTTT.

The gene calls are TRBV27 and TRBJ1-1, with 7 bases matching TRBD1. This CDR3 contains 15 residues. J gave up 2 bases and V 5 bases, and 8 bases lay outside the gene matches. The germline CDR1 and CDR2 sequences are MNHEY and SMNVEV (reference sequence). The CDR3 coding sequence is TGTGCCAGCAGTCCGCCGACAGGGCCCAACACTGAAGCTTTCTTT. This translates into CASSPPTGPNTEAFF.

The rearrangement links TRBV7-8 to TRBJ2-3; D is ambiguous. The germline gives CDR1 SGHVS, CDR2 FQNEAQ. V was cut by 1 base and J by 2 bases, with 4 bases left in between. This CDR3 is built from 13 residues. CDR3 in DNA: TGTGCCAGCAGCTTAGGGCCCACAGATACGCAGTATTTT. Its protein product is CASSLGPTDTQYF. The complete variable domain, with remaining parts taken from reference TRBV7-8 and TRBJ2-3, reads GAGVSQSPRYKVAKRGQDVALRCDPISGHVSLFWYQQALGQGPEFLTYFQNEAQLDKSGLPSDRFFAERPEGSVSTLKIQRTQQEDSAVYLCASSLGPTDTQYFGPGTRLTVL.

The rearrangement uses TRBV6-6 and TRBJ2-5; D is perhaps TRBD2 (6 bases). The DNA end is a closer match to TRBJ2-7, so the J assignment may be wrong. Germline lookup yields CDR1 MNHNY and CDR2 SVGAGI (reference sequence). The CDR3 runs to 14 residues. CDR3 amino acids: CASREGPSSYEQYF. The CDR3 DNA sequence: TGTGCCAGCAGGGAGGGACCCAGCTCCTACGAGCAGTACTTC.

The rearrangement links TRBV5-1 to TRBJ2-7; D is undetermined. V was clipped by 4 bases and J by 0 bases, with 2 bases between them. The CDR3 loop spans 11 amino acids. CDR1 and CDR2 from the germline V gene are SGHRS and YFSETQ. This CDR3 reads CASSNSYEQYF. The CDR3 DNA reads TGCGCCAGCAGCAACTCCTACGAGCAGTACTTC.

V gene TRBV11-2 combines with J gene TRBJ2-2; D gene ambiguous. The V gene lost 3 bases and the J gene lost 6 bases, with 11 bases spanning the gap. Germline lookup yields CDR1 SGHAT and CDR2 FQNNGV. The CDR3 sequence is 14 residues long. The CDR3 DNA reads TGTGCCAGCAGCTTTTATAGAACGCCCGGGGAGCTGTTTTTT. It codes for CASSFYRTPGELFF.

This chain joins TRBV28 and TRBJ2-7, with no clear D. The CDR3 spans 12 residues. Trimming took off 6 bases at V and 3 bases at J, with 9 bases between the two ends. The germline V gene encodes CDR1 MDHEN and CDR2 SYDVKM. The CDR3 region has the DNA TGTGCCAGCAGCCCTGCAGGCTACGAGCAGTACTTC. It codes for CASSPAGYEQYF.

The V call is TRBV2, the J call TRBJ2-6; D is possibly TRBD1 or TRBD2 (5 bases each). The CDR3 runs 16 residues. Looked up from germline, CDR1 is SNHLY and CDR2 is FYNNEI. Trimming shortened V by 7 bases and J by 0 bases, and 13 bases separated the two germline ends. This CDR3 reads CASTLLRGSGANVLTF. CDR3 nucleotides: TGTGCCAGCACCCTTCTGAGGGGCTCTGGGGCCAACGTCCTGACTTTC.

This rearrangement joins TRBV7-2 to TRBJ2-3; TRBD2 aligns across 7 bases. The V and J ends lost 5 bases and 6 bases, in that order; junction bases with no gene match: 5. The germline V gene encodes CDR1 SGHTA and CDR2 FQGNSA. The CDR3 is 13 residues long. The CDR3 nucleotides are TGTGCCAGCAGCCAATCGACTAGCGATACGCAGTATTTT. Residues: CASSQSTSDTQYF. The full variable domain, rest sourced from reference TRBV7-2 and TRBJ2-3, is GAGVSQSPSNKVTEKGKDVELRCDPISGHTALYWYRQSLGQGLEFLIYFQGNSAPDKSGLPSDRFSAERTGGSVSTLTIQRTQQEDSAVYLCASSQSTSDTQYFGPGTRLTVL.